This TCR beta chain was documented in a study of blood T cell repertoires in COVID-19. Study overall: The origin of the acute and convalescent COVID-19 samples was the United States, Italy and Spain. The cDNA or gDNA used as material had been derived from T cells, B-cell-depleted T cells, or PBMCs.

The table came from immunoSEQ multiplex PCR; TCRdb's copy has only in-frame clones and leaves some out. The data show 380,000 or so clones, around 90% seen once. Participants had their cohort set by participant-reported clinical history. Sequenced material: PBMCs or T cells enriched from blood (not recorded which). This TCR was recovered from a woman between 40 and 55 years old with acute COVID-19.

The CDR3 DNA reads as TGTGCCAGCAGCGTAGTAAGCGGTACTAGCGGGGGAGATACGCAGTATTTT. Translated: CASSVVSGTSGGDTQYF. The V call is TRBV9, the J call TRBJ2-3, with 11 nucleotides matching TRBD2. V shed 0 bases and J 5 bases; nucleotides not matched to a gene: 8. The CDR3 runs to 17 residues. Germline V gives CDR1 SGDLS, CDR2 YYNGEE.